Listed here are 30 T cell receptor beta chains from one sample, sequenced in a study of blood T cell repertoires in COVID-19. The table came from immunoSEQ multiplex PCR; TCRdb's copy has only in-frame clones and leaves some out. The repertoire includes around 160,000 clones, about nine tenths of them detected once, and 2.3% sits in the top ten. Sequencing input: peripheral blood. The origin of the receptors is a human donor in a cohort sampled during active COVID-19.

V gene TRBV6-5 combines with J gene TRBJ2-7, with D uncertain. CDR3 length: 14 amino acids. Trimming pared 6 bases from V and 3 bases from J, leaving 15 bases between. CDR1 MNHEY and CDR2 SVGAGI come from the germline V gene. The CDR3: CASRLPAVSYEQYF. CDR3 sequence (DNA): TGTGCCAGCAGGCTGCCCGCGGTCAGCTACGAGCAGTACTTC.

The J gene is TRBJ2-7, the V gene TRBV13; D perhaps matches TRBD1 (6 bases). The CDR3 is 16 amino acids. V was cut by 4 bases and J by 2 bases, with 18 bases left in between. Germline-derived CDR1 and CDR2 are PRHDT and FYEKMQ (reference sequence). The CDR3 sequence: CASSSQDRDKAYEQYF. CDR3 DNA sequence: TGTGCCAGCAGCTCCCAAGACCGGGACAAAGCCTACGAGCAGTACTTC.

The chain recombines TRBV5-1 with TRBJ2-2; the match to TRBD1 covers 7 bases. The CDR3 covers 16 residues. Trimming took 3 bases from V and 1 from J; bases not matched to a gene: 6. Germline V lookup: CDR1 SGHRS, CDR2 YFSETQ. The DNA for the CDR3 is TGCGCCAGCAGCTCCTCGGGACAGAGGAACACCGGGGAGCTGTTTTTT. This encodes CASSSSGQRNTGELFF.

The V call is TRBV6-4, the J call TRBJ2-7, with 7 bases that match TRBD1. The junction had 7 bases not matched to a gene; V was cut back by 0 bases and J by 2 bases. Germline CDR1 and CDR2: MRHNA and SNTAGT. There are 16 residues in the CDR3. The chain's CDR3 is CASSDSGQTSPYEQYF. The CDR3 DNA reads TGTGCCAGCAGTGACTCGGGACAGACCAGTCCCTACGAGCAGTACTTC.

The chain has TRBV28 and TRBJ1-1, with D tentatively TRBD1 (5 bases). The CDR3 has 14 amino acids. Germline V gives CDR1 MDHEN, CDR2 SYDVKM. V was pared by 3 bases and J by 4 bases, with 12 bases between. CDR3 in amino acids: CASSLLRGGTEAFF. DNA of the CDR3: TGTGCCAGCAGTTTGCTTCGGGGGGGCACTGAAGCTTTCTTT.

The chain is built from TRBV7-3 and TRBJ2-3, with TRBD2 matching 7 bases. Germline CDR1 SGHTA, CDR2 FQGTGA. The ends lost 0 bases at V and 4 bases at J; junction bases unmatched: 7. This CDR3 has 16 residues. The CDR3 loop is CASSLTATSVADTQYF. In DNA, the CDR3 is TGTGCCAGCAGCTTAACGGCTACTAGCGTTGCAGATACGCAGTATTTT.

The CDR3 loop is CASSPLPEGEQFF. The CDR3 bases are TGTGCCAGCAGCCCCCTACCTGAGGGTGAGCAGTTCTTC. The chain has TRBV12-3 or TRBV12-4 and TRBJ2-1; tentatively, D is TRBD2 (5 bases). The length of the CDR3 is 13 residues. The V end was cut by 6 bases, the J end by 9 bases, with 15 bases between.

The J gene is TRBJ2-2, the V gene TRBV11-3, with 9 bases lining up with TRBD2. CDR3 length equals 17 residues. The V gene's germline CDR1 is SGHNT and CDR2 YENEEA. V lost 1 base, J lost 2 bases, and 5 bases stayed unmatched. DNA for the CDR3: TGTGCCAGCAGCTTAGGTCCGGGGACTAGCAACACCGGGGAGCTGTTTTTT. Translation gives CASSLGPGTSNTGELFF.

The rearrangement links TRBV6-5 to TRBJ2-2, with 10 nucleotides matching TRBD1. The length of the CDR3 is 15 residues. The V gene's germline CDR1 is MNHEY and CDR2 SVGAGI. J was trimmed by 4 bases and V by 6 bases; bases with no gene match: 5. As DNA, the CDR3 is TGTGCCAGCAGCAGACAGGGGGCGACCACCGGGGAGCTGTTTTTT. It is translated as CASSRQGATTGELFF.

The chain employs TRBV30 and TRBJ1-2, with D unclear. The germline gives CDR1 GTSNPN, CDR2 SVGIG (reference sequence). The CDR3 is made up of 13 amino acids. Trimming shortened V by 6 bases and J by 0 bases, and 11 bases separated the two germline ends. The CDR3 region is CACSLPANYGYTF. CDR3 in DNA: TGTGCCTGTAGCCTCCCCGCTAACTATGGCTACACCTTC.

J is TRBJ2-2 and V is TRBV5-6, with TRBD1 as a possible D gene (6 bases). The CDR3 is made up of 14 amino acids. Trimming stripped 5 bases from V and 1 base from J, with 9 bases between. Germline CDR1 SGHDT, CDR2 YYEEEE. CDR3 DNA: TGTGCCAGCAGTTCAGGGGAGAACACCGGGGAGCTGTTTTTT. Translating it yields CASSSGENTGELFF.

The rearrangement links TRBV5-6 to TRBJ2-7, with D tentatively TRBD2 (5 bases). Trimming removed 0 bases from V and 11 bases from J, with 9 bases in between. From germline, CDR1 is SGHDT and CDR2 YYEEEE. The CDR3 extends over 11 amino acids. Here the CDR3 DNA reads TGTGCCAGCAGCTTGGGCAAGGAGGAGTACTTC. This gives the protein CASSLGKEEYF.

The V and J genes are TRBV5-4 and TRBJ1-2; no reliable D call. The germline gives CDR1 SGHNT, CDR2 YYREEE (reference sequence). There are 12 residues in the CDR3. V was trimmed by 4 bases and J by 6 bases, leaving 10 bases between them. Here the CDR3 reads CASSRWTDGYTF. In nucleotides, the CDR3 is TGTGCCAGCAGCCGATGGACTGATGGCTACACCTTC. The complete variable domain, with remaining parts taken from reference TRBV5-4 and TRBJ1-2, reads ETGVTQSPTHLIKTRGQQVTLRCSSQSGHNTVSWYQQALGQGPQFIFQYYREEENGRGNFPPRFSGLQFPNYSSELNVNALELDDSALYLCASSRWTDGYTFGSGTRLTVV.

The chain uses TRBV11-2 and TRBJ1-1, with TRBD1 as a possible D gene (6 bases). The V end lost 6 bases, the J end lost 6 bases, and 17 bases lay between the germline ends. The CDR3 has 14 residues. Germline V gives CDR1 SGHAT, CDR2 FQNNGV. The CDR3 coding sequence is TGTGCCAGCAGGACAGGTAACGTCAGATCTGAAGCTTTCTTT. Translation gives CASRTGNVRSEAFF.

The gene calls are TRBV6-6 and TRBJ1-1; a possible D gene is TRBD1 (5 bases). The V gene's germline CDR1 is MNHNY and CDR2 SVGAGI (reference sequence). The V end lost 3 bases, the J end lost 6 bases, and 11 bases lay between the germline ends. CDR3 length: 13 amino acids. The CDR3 DNA follows: TGTGCCAGCAGTTATGTCGGGGGTGCTGAAGCTTTCTTT. This gives the protein CASSYVGGAEAFF.

V is TRBV27 and J is TRBJ1-5, with D unresolved. Germline loops: CDR1 MNHEY, CDR2 SMNVEV (reference sequence). The CDR3 loop spans 13 amino acids. Trimming pared 3 bases from V and 3 bases from J, leaving 6 bases between. CDR3 sequence reads: CASSLSVNQPQHF. In nucleotides, the CDR3 is TGTGCCAGCAGTTTGTCGGTCAATCAGCCCCAGCATTTT.

This clone has only one observation. This chain joins TRBV5-6 and TRBJ2-5; D is possibly TRBD1 (6 bases). Between the trimmed V and J ends, which lost 0 bases and 1 base, there was a span of 7 bases. This CDR3 contains 14 residues. Germline V gives CDR1 SGHDT, CDR2 YYEEEE. The CDR3 region has the DNA TGTGCCAGCAGCTTGGAGGACAGCCAAGAGACCCAGTACTTC. This gives the protein CASSLEDSQETQYF.

The sample holds one count of this clone. The chain recombines TRBV10-3 with TRBJ2-5; D is perhaps TRBD2 (5 bases). The CDR3 runs 16 residues. Per germline, CDR1 ENHRY and CDR2 SYGVKD. V gave up 6 bases and J gave up 2 bases, with 19 bases separating them. The CDR3 loop reads CAIRAEGGRSQETQYF. The CDR3 coding sequence is TGTGCCATCAGGGCTGAGGGTGGACGGTCGCAAGAGACCCAGTACTTC.

This clone showed up just once. The chain combines TRBV7-9 with TRBJ1-6; TRBD1 agrees at 9 bases. This CDR3 is built from 15 residues. V lost 1 base and J lost 6; bases outside the gene matches: 1. Germline V CDR1 and CDR2: SEHNR, FQNEAQ (reference sequence). The CDR3 nucleotides read TGTGCCAGCAGCTTAGGGACAGGGGTTAATTCACCCCTCCACTTT. Protein product: CASSLGTGVNSPLHF.

The chain joins TRBV28 to TRBJ1-1; TRBD1 matches at 8 bases. Germline loops: CDR1 MDHEN, CDR2 SYDVKM. This CDR3 has 16 residues. Trimming cost V 2 bases and J 3 bases; bases outside gene matches: 8. The CDR3, as DNA: TGTGCCAGCAGTTTAGGACATGGACAGGGCGACACTGAAGCTTTCTTT. This translates into CASSLGHGQGDTEAFF.

This chain uses TRBV6-6 with TRBJ1-3; 7 bases align to TRBD1. J was trimmed by 0 bases and V by 5 bases; bases with no gene match: 4. This CDR3 contains 15 residues. Germline values: CDR1 MNHNY, CDR2 SVGAGI (reference sequence). CDR3 in amino acids: CASSQDRSSGNTIYF. The CDR3, as DNA: TGTGCCAGCAGTCAGGACAGGAGCTCTGGAAACACCATATATTTT.

This clone was detected once. Additional DNA sequences in this sample encode the identical CDR3. The rearrangement links TRBV5-1 to TRBJ2-1, with a possible D match to TRBD1 (5 bases). V lost 0 bases to trimming and J lost 5 bases, with 6 bases between them. This CDR3 has 13 amino acids. In germline, CDR1 is SGHRS, CDR2 YFSETQ. This CDR3 reads CASSLDRNNEQFF. The CDR3, as DNA: TGCGCCAGCAGCTTGGACAGGAACAATGAGCAGTTCTTC.

The rearrangement links TRBV29-1 to TRBJ1-4; D is unresolved. V lost 2 bases to trimming and J lost 8 bases, with 12 bases between them. Germline CDR1 is SQVTM and CDR2 is ANQGSEA. The CDR3 length is 13 residues. Here the CDR3 DNA reads TGCAGCGTTGAACTCCAAAGCAACGAAAAACTGTTTTTT. Residues: CSVELQSNEKLFF.

V is TRBV7-2 and J is TRBJ2-3, with D hard to call. The CDR3 is made up of 14 amino acids. Deletions cut 1 base from V and 1 base from J, with 6 bases between. Germline CDR1 and CDR2: SGHTA and FQGNSA. CDR3 in DNA: TGTGCCAGCAGCTTAGATATCGGCACAGATACGCAGTATTTT. Translated, it gives CASSLDIGTDTQYF.

V is TRBV4-1 and J is TRBJ2-1; 8 bases agree with TRBD2. This CDR3 is 17 amino acids long. Germline CDR1 is MGHRA and CDR2 is YSYEKL. With 0 bases clipped from V and 8 bases from J, the junction kept 12 bases outside the gene matches. CDR3 nucleotide sequence: TGCGCCAGCAGCCAAGACCGCTTAGCGGGAAATGGGGATGAGCAGTTCTTC. This translates into CASSQDRLAGNGDEQFF.

CDR3 nucleotides: TGTGCCAGCAGCCTCCAAGGGAGCGGGAGTCCGGGAGAGACCCAGTACTTC. It codes for CASSLQGSGSPGETQYF. The chain employs TRBV4-2 and TRBJ2-5; TRBD2 aligns across 8 bases. Trimming cost V 4 bases and J 4 bases; bases outside gene matches: 14. Germline V lookup: CDR1 LGHNA, CDR2 YNFKEQ. This CDR3 contains 17 residues.

The V and J genes are TRBV7-2 and TRBJ1-1, with D unresolved. This CDR3 is built from 15 residues. Trimming took off 1 base at V and 5 bases at J, with 14 bases between the two ends. The germline V gene has CDR1 SGHTA and CDR2 FQGNSA. The CDR3 DNA reads as TGTGCCAGCAGCTTAGTAACGGGTTTAAGGACTGAAGCTTTCTTT. This gives the protein CASSLVTGLRTEAFF.

This clone showed up just once. This chain uses TRBV30 with TRBJ2-3; 9 nucleotides agree with TRBD1. Germline trimming cut 5 bases from V and 5 bases from J; bases unmatched to any gene: 5. Germline CDR1 is GTSNPN and CDR2 is SVGIG (reference sequence). The CDR3 sequence is 13 residues long. The CDR3 DNA sequence: TGTGCCTGGGCGGGACAGGGTAAAGATACGCAGTATTTT. Translating it yields CAWAGQGKDTQYF.

This sequence joins TRBV11-3 and TRBJ1-1; perhaps TRBD1 as D (6 bases). CDR3 size: 13 residues. Germline lookup yields CDR1 SGHNT and CDR2 YENEEA. The V gene lost 5 bases and the J gene lost 10 bases, with 17 bases spanning the gap. The CDR3 sequence is CASSPGGGSIAFF. The CDR3 DNA is TGTGCCAGCAGCCCGGGGGGCGGCTCAATAGCTTTCTTT. Using reference TRBV11-3 and TRBJ1-1 for the parts outside the CDR3, the full variable domain is EAGVVQSPRYKIIEKKQPVAFWCNPISGHNTLYWYLQNLGQGPELLIRYENEEAVDDSQLPKDRFSAERLKGVDSTLKIQPAELGDSAVYLCASSPGGGSIAFFGQGTRLTVV.

The V gene is TRBV28, the J gene TRBJ1-5; 7 bases match TRBD1. The CDR3 has 15 residues. The junction had 5 bases not matched to a gene; V was cut back by 6 bases and J by 0 bases. Germline V gene sequence: CDR1 MDHEN, CDR2 SYDVKM. The CDR3 bases are TGTGCCAGCAGGGGGGGACAGTATAGCAATCAGCCCCAGCATTTT. Protein: CASRGGQYSNQPQHF.